Shown below are 24 T cell receptor beta chains from a single sample sequenced in a study of T cell responses to AZD1222 COVID-19 vaccine. Profiling relied on immunoSEQ multiplex PCR, and the TCRdb table lists in-frame clones only, not all of them. This sample has 150,000 or so clones, with 94% found just once. Sequencing used peripheral blood, obtained on day 0 of AZD1222 vaccination. The origin of the receptors is an adult in good health.

The chain recombines TRBV19 with TRBJ1-2, with D possibly matching TRBD1 (6 bases). CDR3 length: 11 amino acids. The V and J ends lost 8 bases and 8 bases respectively, with 12 bases between them. Germline assignment: CDR1 LNHDA and CDR2 SQIVND (reference sequence). This chain's CDR3 is CASSQGMGYTF. The CDR3, as DNA: TGTGCCAGTTCACAGGGTATGGGCTACACCTTC.

The V and J genes are TRBV4-1 and TRBJ1-2, with 9 bases identical to TRBD1. The J segment lost 4 bases and the V segment lost 3 bases, leaving 6 bases of the junction unmatched. CDR3 size: 15 residues. The germline CDR1 and CDR2 sequences are MGHRA and YSYEKL. The CDR3: CASSHPGQGIYGYTF. The CDR3, as DNA: TGCGCCAGCAGCCACCCGGGACAGGGAATCTATGGCTACACCTTC.

The chain links TRBV28 to TRBJ1-1; D unclear. The germline CDR1 and CDR2 sequences are MDHEN and SYDVKM. The CDR3 runs 14 residues. In DNA, the CDR3 is TGTGTGGCCGATTCCGGGAGTGGGAGCACTGAAGCTTTCTTT. Residues: CVADSGSGSTEAFF.

The rearrangement uses TRBV30 and TRBJ2-2; 9 bases fit TRBD2. The germline gives CDR1 GTSNPN, CDR2 SVGIG (reference sequence). This CDR3 has 14 residues. Unmatched junction bases numbered 5, after V lost 1 base and J lost 8 bases. The CDR3 region is CAWSGLAAGGELFF. CDR3 in DNA: TGTGCCTGGAGTGGACTAGCGGCGGGGGGGGAGCTGTTTTTT.

This chain uses TRBV6-2 or TRBV6-3 with TRBJ2-2; 7 nucleotides line up with TRBD2. The CDR3 is 15 amino acids. Germline CDR1 MNHEY, CDR2 SVGEGT. Trimming at V came to 4 bases and at J to 3 bases, leaving 5 bases not matched to a gene. CDR3: CASSLPSGYTGELFF. Here the CDR3 DNA reads TGTGCCAGCAGTTTGCCTAGCGGATACACCGGGGAGCTGTTTTTT.

The V call is TRBV2, the J call TRBJ1-2, with D unresolved. Per the germline V gene, CDR1 is SNHLY and CDR2 is FYNNEI. The CDR3 sequence is 14 residues long. The V end lost 6 bases, the J end lost 4 bases, and 15 bases lay between the germline ends. CDR3 in amino acids: CASSGSTSGYGYTF. DNA for the CDR3: TGTGCCAGCAGCGGCTCCACCTCGGGCTATGGCTACACCTTC.

The V gene is TRBV19, the J gene TRBJ2-1, with D hard to call. Trimming shortened V by 2 bases and J by 10 bases, and 6 bases separated the two germline ends. From germline, CDR1 is LNHDA and CDR2 SQIVND (reference sequence). The CDR3 has 11 residues. CDR3: CASSITPEQFF. Here the CDR3 DNA reads TGTGCCAGTAGTATAACCCCAGAGCAGTTCTTC.

This clone appeared a single time. This chain joins TRBV7-9 and TRBJ1-4, with TRBD1 matching over 7 bases. The CDR3 has 14 residues. V lost 5 bases, J lost 8 bases, and 8 bases stayed unmatched. The V gene's germline CDR1 is SEHNR and CDR2 FQNEAQ (reference sequence). The CDR3 DNA reads TGTGCCAGCAGCCCGACACAGGGGTGGGAAAAACTGTTTTTT. Encoded protein: CASSPTQGWEKLFF.

The chain employs TRBV7-9 and TRBJ1-5, with a tentative D call TRBD1 (6 bases). Germline V gene lookup returns CDR1 SEHNR and CDR2 FQNEAQ (reference sequence). Between the trimmed V and J ends, which lost 5 bases and 2 bases, there was a span of 10 bases. The CDR3 extends over 14 amino acids. CDR3 in amino acids: CASSQGYGNQPQHF. The CDR3 nucleotides read TGTGCCAGCAGCCAGGGGTATGGCAATCAGCCCCAGCATTTT.

This rearrangement joins TRBV29-1 to TRBJ1-2; the match to TRBD1 covers 7 bases. Germline-derived CDR1 and CDR2 are SQVTM and ANQGSEA. V lost 7 bases to trimming and J lost 8 bases; unmatched junction nucleotides: 16. The CDR3 contains 14 residues. This CDR3 reads CSATPGQLSGGYTF. The CDR3 DNA is TGCAGCGCTACCCCGGGACAGCTCTCCGGCGGCTACACCTTC.

The chain recombines TRBV18 with TRBJ1-1; D is undetermined. The CDR3 is 9 residues long. Trimming removed 6 bases from V and 10 bases from J, with 6 bases in between. Germline-derived CDR1 and CDR2 are KGHSH and LQKENI. For the CDR3, the DNA is TGTGCCAGCTCTGCCGGAGCTTTCTTT. Amino acids: CASSAGAFF.

J is TRBJ2-1 and V is TRBV15, with 12 bases lining up with TRBD2. V gave up 8 bases and J gave up 9 bases; unmatched junction bases: 14. Germline assignment: CDR1 LNHNV and CDR2 YYDKDF (reference sequence). The CDR3 runs to 16 residues. The CDR3, as DNA: TGTGCCACCTCCGGGCCTCGCCTAGCGGGAGGGACTGAGCAGTTCTTC. This codes for CATSGPRLAGGTEQFF.

The V and J genes are TRBV5-1 and TRBJ2-1, with 7 nucleotides matching TRBD2. Germline CDR1 SGHRS, CDR2 YFSETQ. J lost 0 bases, V lost 0 bases, and 6 bases had no gene match. The CDR3 extends over 17 amino acids. The CDR3 bases are TGCGCCAGCAGCTTGGCCGCAGGCGGGAGCTCCTACAATGAGCAGTTCTTC. Translated: CASSLAAGGSSYNEQFF.

The V call is TRBV15, the J call TRBJ2-2; tentatively, D is TRBD1 (6 bases). The length of the CDR3 is 18 residues. Germline CDR1 reads LNHNV; CDR2 reads YYDKDF (reference sequence). Trimming took off 5 bases at V and 1 base at J, with 20 bases between the two ends. CDR3 DNA: TGTGCCACCAGCCCTCGACAGGCAAACAGAATGAACACCGGGGAGCTGTTTTTT. The encoded protein is CATSPRQANRMNTGELFF.

The chain recombines TRBV13 with TRBJ2-7, with TRBD1 matching over 8 bases. The CDR3 extends over 16 amino acids. Germline values: CDR1 PRHDT, CDR2 FYEKMQ (reference sequence). J was trimmed by 5 bases and V by 4 bases; bases with no gene match: 13. In DNA form, the CDR3 reads TGTGCCAGCAGCTCGGAAGAGGACAGGGAAGGCAACGAGCAGTACTTC. Translated: CASSSEEDREGNEQYF.

The sample holds a few counts of this clone. The chain uses TRBV12-3 or TRBV12-4 and TRBJ1-1; the D is unclear. V was trimmed by 7 bases and J by 12 bases, leaving 18 bases between them. The CDR3 extends over 12 amino acids. The DNA for the CDR3 is TGTGCCAGCAACCGCGGGAGGGTTAAATCTTTCTTT. It translates to CASNRGRVKSFF.

This sequence joins TRBV10-2 and TRBJ2-7, with unresolved D. Trimming stripped 3 bases from V and 0 bases from J, with 15 bases between. The CDR3 runs to 16 residues. Per germline, CDR1 WSHSY and CDR2 SAAADI. CDR3 amino acids: CASSERARSGSYEQYF. The CDR3 coding sequence is TGCGCCAGCAGTGAAAGGGCACGTTCTGGCTCCTACGAGCAGTACTTC.

V usage is TRBV5-5 and J usage is TRBJ2-3, with D unclear. The V end lost 6 bases, the J end lost 2 bases, and 13 bases lay between the germline ends. The CDR3 covers 14 residues. Germline V lookup: CDR1 SGHKS, CDR2 YYEKEE (reference sequence). The CDR3 loop reads CASTRLGTTDTQYF. The DNA of the CDR3 is TGTGCCAGCACCCGACTCGGTACCACAGATACGCAGTATTTT.

The J gene is TRBJ2-7, the V gene TRBV19; 7 nucleotides agree with TRBD1. CDR1 LNHDA and CDR2 SQIVND come from the germline V gene (reference sequence). This CDR3 is built from 15 residues. V shed 1 base, J shed 2 bases, and the junction held 5 bases outside the gene matches. The CDR3 here is CASSIASGQTYEQYF. The CDR3 DNA reads as TGTGCCAGTAGTATAGCTTCGGGACAGACCTACGAGCAGTACTTC.

The chain combines TRBV7-3 with TRBJ2-2, with D maybe TRBD1 (6 bases). The CDR3 spans 14 residues. The germline V gene encodes CDR1 SGHTA and CDR2 FQGTGA. With 2 bases removed from V and 5 bases from J, the gap between germline ends came to 9 bases. The CDR3 loop is CASSLQGRTGELFF. The CDR3 region has the DNA TGTGCCAGCAGCTTACAGGGGCGTACCGGGGAGCTGTTTTTT.

This clone showed up just once. V usage is TRBV5-4 and J usage is TRBJ1-2; D is ambiguous. The V and J ends lost 5 bases and 0 bases respectively, with 11 bases between them. Germline V gives CDR1 SGHNT, CDR2 YYREEE (reference sequence). The CDR3 covers 14 residues. The CDR3 DNA is TGTGCCAGCAGACCTCTTAAAGCTAACTATGGCTACACCTTC. Its translation: CASRPLKANYGYTF. Combining the CDR3 with reference TRBV5-4 and TRBJ1-2 gives the whole variable domain ETGVTQSPTHLIKTRGQQVTLRCSSQSGHNTVSWYQQALGQGPQFIFQYYREEENGRGNFPPRFSGLQFPNYSSELNVNALELDDSALYLCASRPLKANYGYTFGSGTRLTVV.

The sample holds one count of this clone. The chain couples TRBV19 to TRBJ1-1; the D gene is possibly TRBD1 (5 bases). Trimming removed 7 bases from V and 4 bases from J, with 10 bases in between. This CDR3 region has 12 residues. The germline gives CDR1 LNHDA, CDR2 SQIVND (reference sequence). The CDR3: CASTRTPTEAFF. The DNA of the CDR3 is TGTGCCAGTACCCGGACACCCACTGAAGCTTTCTTT.

This CDR3 reads CASRGSSNEKLFF. The CDR3 region has the DNA TGCGCCAGCAGAGGGTCCTCTAATGAAAAACTGTTTTTT. The chain combines TRBV5-1 with TRBJ1-4, with unresolved D. The V end was cut by 5 bases, the J end by 3 bases, with 8 bases between. This CDR3 is built from 13 residues. Germline CDR1 and CDR2: SGHRS and YFSETQ.

The chain links TRBV30 to TRBJ2-1; maybe TRBD1 (6 bases). This CDR3 spans 15 amino acids. The V end was cut by 5 bases, the J end by 2 bases, with 16 bases between. Germline V CDR1 and CDR2: GTSNPN, SVGIG (reference sequence). The CDR3, as DNA: TGTGCCTGGGAACCGACAGGAGTCCCCTACAATGAGCAGTTCTTC. Its protein product is CAWEPTGVPYNEQFF.